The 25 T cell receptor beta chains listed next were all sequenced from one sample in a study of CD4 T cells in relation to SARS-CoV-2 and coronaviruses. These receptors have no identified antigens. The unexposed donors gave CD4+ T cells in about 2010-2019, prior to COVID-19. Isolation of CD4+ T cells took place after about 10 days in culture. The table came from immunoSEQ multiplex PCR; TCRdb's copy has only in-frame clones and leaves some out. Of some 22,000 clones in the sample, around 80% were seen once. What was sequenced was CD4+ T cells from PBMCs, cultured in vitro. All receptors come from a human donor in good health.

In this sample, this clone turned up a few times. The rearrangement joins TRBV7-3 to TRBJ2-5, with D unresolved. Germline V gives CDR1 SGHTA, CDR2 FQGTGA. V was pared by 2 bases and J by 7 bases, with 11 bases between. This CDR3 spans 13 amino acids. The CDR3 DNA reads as TGTGCCAGCAGCTTAGGCCCCTCTGGGACCCAGTACTTC. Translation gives CASSLGPSGTQYF.

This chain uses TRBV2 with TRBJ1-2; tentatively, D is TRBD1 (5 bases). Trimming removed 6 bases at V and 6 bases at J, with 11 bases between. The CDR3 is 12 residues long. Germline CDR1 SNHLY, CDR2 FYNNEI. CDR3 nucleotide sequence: TGTGCCAGCAGGGATGACAGTCATGGCTACACCTTC. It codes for CASRDDSHGYTF. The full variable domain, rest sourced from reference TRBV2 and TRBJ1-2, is EPEVTQTPSHQVTQMGQEVILRCVPISNHLYFYWYRQILGQKVEFLVSFYNNEISEKSEIFDDQFSVERPDGSNFTLKIRSTKLEDSAMYFCASRDDSHGYTFGSGTRLTVV.

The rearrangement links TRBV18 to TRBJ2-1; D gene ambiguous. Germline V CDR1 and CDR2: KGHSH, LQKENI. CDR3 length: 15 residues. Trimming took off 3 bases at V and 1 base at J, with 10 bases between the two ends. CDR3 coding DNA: TGTGCCAGCTCACCGCGGATTTTTTCCTACAATGAGCAGTTCTTC. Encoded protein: CASSPRIFSYNEQFF.

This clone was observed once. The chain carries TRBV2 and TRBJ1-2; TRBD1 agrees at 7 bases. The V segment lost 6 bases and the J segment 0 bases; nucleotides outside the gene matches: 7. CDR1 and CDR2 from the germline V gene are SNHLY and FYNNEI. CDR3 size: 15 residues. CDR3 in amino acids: CASSNRGLPNYGYTF. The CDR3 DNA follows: TGTGCCAGCAGCAACAGGGGATTGCCTAACTATGGCTACACCTTC. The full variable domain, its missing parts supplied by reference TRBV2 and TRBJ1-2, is EPEVTQTPSHQVTQMGQEVILRCVPISNHLYFYWYRQILGQKVEFLVSFYNNEISEKSEIFDDQFSVERPDGSNFTLKIRSTKLEDSAMYFCASSNRGLPNYGYTFGSGTRLTVV.

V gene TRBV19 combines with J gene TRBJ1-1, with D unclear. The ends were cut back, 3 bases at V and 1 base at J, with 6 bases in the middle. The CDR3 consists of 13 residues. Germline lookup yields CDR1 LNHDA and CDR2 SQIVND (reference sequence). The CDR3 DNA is TGTGCCAGTAGTATTTGGGGGAACACTGAAGCTTTCTTT. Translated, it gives CASSIWGNTEAFF.

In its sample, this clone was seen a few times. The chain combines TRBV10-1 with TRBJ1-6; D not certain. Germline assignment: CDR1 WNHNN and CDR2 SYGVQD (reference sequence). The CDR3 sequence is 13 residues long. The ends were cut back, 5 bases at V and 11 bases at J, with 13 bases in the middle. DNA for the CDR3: TGCGCCAGCAGTCCGGGCCGGGTGGCACCCCTCCACTTT. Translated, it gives CASSPGRVAPLHF.

In DNA, the CDR3 is TGTGCCAGCAGGGTCTCGGGTCCGTCCTACGAGCAGTACTTC. Encoded protein: CASRVSGPSYEQYF. V and J are TRBV13 and TRBJ2-7; no clear D. Germline V gene lookup returns CDR1 PRHDT and CDR2 FYEKMQ (reference sequence). This CDR3 is 14 amino acids long. The V end lost 6 bases, the J end lost 1 base, and 13 bases lay between the germline ends.

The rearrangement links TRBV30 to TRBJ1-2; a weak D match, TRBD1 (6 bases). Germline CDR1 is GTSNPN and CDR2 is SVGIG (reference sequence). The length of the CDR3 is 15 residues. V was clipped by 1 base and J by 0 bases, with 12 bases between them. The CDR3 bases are TGTGCCTGGAGTGCTAAACAGGGTTCTAACTATGGCTACACCTTC. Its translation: CAWSAKQGSNYGYTF.

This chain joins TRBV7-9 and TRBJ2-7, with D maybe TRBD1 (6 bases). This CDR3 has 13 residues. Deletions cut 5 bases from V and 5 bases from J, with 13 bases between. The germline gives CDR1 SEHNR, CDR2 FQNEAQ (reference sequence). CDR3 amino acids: CASSRPNRDEQYF. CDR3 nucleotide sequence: TGTGCCAGCAGCAGGCCTAACAGGGACGAGCAGTACTTC.

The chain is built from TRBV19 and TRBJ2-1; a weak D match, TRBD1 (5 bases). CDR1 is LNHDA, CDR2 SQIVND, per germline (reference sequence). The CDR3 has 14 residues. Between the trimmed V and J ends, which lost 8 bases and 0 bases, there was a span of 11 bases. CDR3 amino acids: CASGRVSSYNEQFF. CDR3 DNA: TGTGCCAGTGGCAGGGTGAGCTCCTACAATGAGCAGTTCTTC.

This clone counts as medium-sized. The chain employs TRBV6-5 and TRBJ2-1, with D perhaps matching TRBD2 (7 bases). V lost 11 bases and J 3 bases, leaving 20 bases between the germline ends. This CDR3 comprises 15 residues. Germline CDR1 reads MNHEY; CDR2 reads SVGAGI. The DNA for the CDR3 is TGTGCCGCGGGGGCCTTTCGAGCCTACTACAATGAGCAGTTCTTC. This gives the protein CAAGAFRAYYNEQFF.

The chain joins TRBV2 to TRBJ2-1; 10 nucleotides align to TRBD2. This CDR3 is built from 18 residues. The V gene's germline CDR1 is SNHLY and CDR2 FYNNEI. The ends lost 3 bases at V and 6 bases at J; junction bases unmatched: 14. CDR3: CASSELVAGGNKPNEQFF. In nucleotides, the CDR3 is TGTGCCAGCAGTGAGCTAGTAGCGGGAGGTAACAAACCCAATGAGCAGTTCTTC.

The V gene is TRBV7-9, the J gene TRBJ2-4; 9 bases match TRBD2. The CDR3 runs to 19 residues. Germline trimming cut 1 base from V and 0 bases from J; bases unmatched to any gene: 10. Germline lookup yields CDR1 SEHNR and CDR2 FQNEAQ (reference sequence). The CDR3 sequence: CASSLDVAGGPLAKNIQYF. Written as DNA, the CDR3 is TGTGCCAGCAGCTTAGATGTGGCGGGAGGGCCGCTAGCCAAAAACATTCAGTACTTC.

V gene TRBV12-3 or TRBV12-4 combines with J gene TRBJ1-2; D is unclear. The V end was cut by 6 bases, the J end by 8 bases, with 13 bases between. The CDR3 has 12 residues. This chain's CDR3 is CASSAATVGYTF. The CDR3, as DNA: TGTGCCAGCAGCGCTGCTACAGTCGGCTACACCTTC.

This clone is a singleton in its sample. CDR3 protein: CASSPGTTAYGYTF. The CDR3 DNA sequence: TGCGCCAGCAGCCCCGGGACAACGGCCTATGGCTACACCTTC. The chain has TRBV5-1 and TRBJ1-2; maybe TRBD1 (6 bases). The CDR3 runs to 14 residues. Germline lookup yields CDR1 SGHRS and CDR2 YFSETQ. V lost 4 bases to trimming and J lost 4 bases, with 14 bases between them.

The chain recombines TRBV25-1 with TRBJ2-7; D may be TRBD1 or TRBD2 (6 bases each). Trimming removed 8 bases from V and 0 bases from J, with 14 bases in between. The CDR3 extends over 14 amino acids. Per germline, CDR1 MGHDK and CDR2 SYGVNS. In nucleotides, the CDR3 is TGTGCCAGCGGAGGGACATCCCACTCCTACGAGCAGTACTTC. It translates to CASGGTSHSYEQYF.

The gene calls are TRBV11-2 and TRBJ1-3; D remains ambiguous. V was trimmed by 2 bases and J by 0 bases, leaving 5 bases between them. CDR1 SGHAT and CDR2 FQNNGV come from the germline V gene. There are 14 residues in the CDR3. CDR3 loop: CASSLTTSGNTIYF. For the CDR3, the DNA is TGTGCCAGCAGCTTAACTACCTCTGGAAACACCATATATTTT.

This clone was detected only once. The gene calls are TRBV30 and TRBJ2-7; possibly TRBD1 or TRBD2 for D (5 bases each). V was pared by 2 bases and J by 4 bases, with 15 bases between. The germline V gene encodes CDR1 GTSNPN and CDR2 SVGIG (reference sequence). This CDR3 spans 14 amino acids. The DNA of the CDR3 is TGTGCCTGGAGTAACCGGGACGGATTATACGAGCAGTACTTC. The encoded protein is CAWSNRDGLYEQYF. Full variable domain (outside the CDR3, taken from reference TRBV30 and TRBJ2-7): SQTIHQWPATLVQPVGSPLSLECTVEGTSNPNLYWYRQAAGRGLQLLFYSVGIGQISSEVPQNLSASRPQDRQFILSSKKLLLSDSGFYLCAWSNRDGLYEQYFGPGTRLTVT.

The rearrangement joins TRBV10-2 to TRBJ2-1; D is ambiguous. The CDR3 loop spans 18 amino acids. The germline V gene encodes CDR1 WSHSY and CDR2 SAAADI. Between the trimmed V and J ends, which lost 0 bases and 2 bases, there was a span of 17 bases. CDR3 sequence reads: CASSESPYSPNPYNEQFF. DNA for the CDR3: TGCGCCAGCAGTGAGTCCCCTTACAGTCCGAACCCCTACAATGAGCAGTTCTTC.

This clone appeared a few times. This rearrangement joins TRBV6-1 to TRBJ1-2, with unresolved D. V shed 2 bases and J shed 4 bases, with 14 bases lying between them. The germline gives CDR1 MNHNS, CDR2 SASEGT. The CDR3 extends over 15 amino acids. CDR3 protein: CASSEREGGVYGYTF. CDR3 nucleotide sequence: TGTGCCAGCAGTGAACGGGAAGGTGGAGTCTATGGCTACACCTTC.

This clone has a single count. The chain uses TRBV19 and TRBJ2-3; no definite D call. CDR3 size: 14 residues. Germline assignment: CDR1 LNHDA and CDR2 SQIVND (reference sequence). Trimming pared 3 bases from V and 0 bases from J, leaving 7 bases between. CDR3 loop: CASSIGPSTDTQYF. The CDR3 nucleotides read TGTGCCAGTAGTATTGGTCCGAGCACAGATACGCAGTATTTT.

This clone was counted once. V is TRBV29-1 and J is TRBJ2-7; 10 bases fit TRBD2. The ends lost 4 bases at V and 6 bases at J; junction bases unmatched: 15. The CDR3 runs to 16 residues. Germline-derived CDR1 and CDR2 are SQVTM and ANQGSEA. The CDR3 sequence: CSVAKREGLGPREQYF. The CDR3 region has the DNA TGCAGCGTTGCAAAGCGGGAGGGCCTCGGCCCCCGCGAGCAGTACTTC.

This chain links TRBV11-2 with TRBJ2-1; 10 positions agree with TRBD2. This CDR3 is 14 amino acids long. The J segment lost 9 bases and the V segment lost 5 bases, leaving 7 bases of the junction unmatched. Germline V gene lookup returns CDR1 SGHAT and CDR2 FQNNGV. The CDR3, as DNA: TGTGCCAGCAGCCGAATAGCGGGAGGAGGTGAGCAGTTCTTC. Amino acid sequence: CASSRIAGGGEQFF.

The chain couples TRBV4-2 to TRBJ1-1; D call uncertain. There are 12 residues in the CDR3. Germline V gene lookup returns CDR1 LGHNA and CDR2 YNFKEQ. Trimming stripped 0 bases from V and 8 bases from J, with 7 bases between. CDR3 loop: CASSQDQYEAFF. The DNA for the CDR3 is TGTGCCAGCAGCCAAGATCAATACGAAGCTTTCTTT.

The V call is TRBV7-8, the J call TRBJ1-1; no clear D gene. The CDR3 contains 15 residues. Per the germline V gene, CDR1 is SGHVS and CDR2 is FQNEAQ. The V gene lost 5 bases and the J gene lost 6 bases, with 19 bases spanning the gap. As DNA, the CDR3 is TGTGCCAGCAGCACGACAAACCAAGACGGGGCTGAAGCTTTCTTT. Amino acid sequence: CASSTTNQDGAEAFF.